This T cell receptor (beta chain) was sequenced in a study of T cell responses to AZD1222 COVID-19 vaccine (dated by TCRdb to the early 2020s). The study in broad terms: AZD1222 recipients given second doses at about 4 weeks or at about 12 weeks were pooled, since spike-specific TCR depth and breadth were not found to differ between the two schedules. A total of 233 trial participants underwent TCR sequencing, of whom 200 to 220 received two doses of AZD1222 and about 25 received two doses of the MenACWY control vaccine. Trial participants were enrolled into age subgroups of 18-55, 56-69 and 70-plus years, which contained roughly 150, 30 and 60 TCR-sequenced participants, respectively. Points the paper makes about the study in general: Most participants were white British and females outnumbered males, and the authors suggested that clonal diversity may have been underestimated. Reportedly, almost half of the unique spike-specific TCRs recognized epitopes lying outside the regions that are mutated in the B.1.351 and B.1.1.7 variants. The 56-69-year group was small, and its depth increase did not reach significance, likely because of low power. Spike-specific TCR breadth and depth rose significantly after two AZD1222 doses compared with day 0 and with MenACWY recipients. Vaccine-associated CD4 TCRs spanned the whole spike protein, with dominant responses in regions 160-218 and 743-854. Because no day 14 peak-response samples were available, the repertoires could be characterized only after the peak T cell response. Conclusions about previously exposed vaccinees are limited because only six or seven AZD1222 recipients were SARS-CoV-2 seropositive at baseline.

The time point label, read with the paper, signifies: baseline before first vaccination. The vaccinee samples were drawn from two UK trials, COV001 and COV002, one of which was a single-blind randomized controlled phase 2/3 trial testing AZD1222 (ChAdOx1 nCoV-19) in healthy adults. For TCRbeta chain sequencing, PBMC samples were collected from trial participants at day 0 and at day 28 after the second dose. The CDR3 regions of human TCRbeta chains were analyzed by immunosequencing. The source study handled its data this way. TCRs in the repertoires were compared against a reference library of SARS-CoV-2-specific TCRs that had been generated with the MIRA antigen-specificity platform. Breadth was defined as the fraction of unique TCRs that were SARS-CoV-2-associated. Depth was defined as the fraction of total T cells that were SARS-CoV-2-associated. Each spike-specific TCR was assigned to its reactive spike region and to a CD4 or CD8 class using the MIRA data. Log10-transformed breadth and depth values were compared by one-way ANOVA with Sidak's multiple comparisons tests. As stored in TCRdb, this immuneACCESS dataset retains in-frame rearrangements with V and J assigned. A fraction of the clones does not appear; measured against another copy, unresolved V genes explain less than half of the discrepancy, and the remainder lacks a known reason. From that table come the V and J calls and clone size; the DNA was used to work out D and trimming. This sample holds 70,000 or so clones; about 80% were observed only once. 9% to 13% of the sample comes from the top ten.

As regards this clone: Its antigen is unknown. The record has no base qualities; no much larger clone is one base away.

The TCR sequence derives from an adult in good health. The sample here was peripheral blood, taken on day 0 of AZD1222 vaccination.

For the CDR3, the sequence is CASSVAGVSTEAFF. The DNA reads TGTGCCAGCAGTGTTGCAGGGGTAAGCACTGAAGCTTTCTTT. Here the chain combines TRBV2 and TRBJ1-1, and TRBD1 may be the D gene, going by 6 matching bases. V was cut back by 4 bases and J by 4 bases, leaving a gap of 13 bases between them. The CDR3 goes from the cysteine to the phenylalanine over 14 residues. Only the CDR3 portion is preserved as DNA: 42 bases, with reading frame beginning at the first base. As encoded in the germline V gene, CDR1 is SNHLY while CDR2 is FYNNEI.